Listed below are T cell receptor beta chains from one sample, sequenced in a study of response to subunit inactivated influenza vaccine. TCRdb re-derived calls from the RT-PCR reads in MiXCR, one entry per CDR3 protein. The table includes 500,000 or so distinct CDR3 sequences, approximately 16% detected once. The sample consisted of CD4+ T cells sorted from PBMCs, taken 23 months after vaccination. These receptors all stem from a man aged 50 to 69 who received an inactivated influenza vaccine. Each CDR3 is given with its conserved first and last residue. D genes are given only for firm matches. Not every row has a clone size; where given, it reads once, few, many or a size class.

>TRBJ2-5|few|TRBD1|TRBV28
CASSSGQGMGETQYF
TGTGCCAGCAGTTCCGGACAGGGTATGGGTGAGACCCAGTACTTC
>TRBJ1-6|few|-|TRBV10-3
CATSGRVRDSPLHF
TGTGCCACCTCCGGGAGGGTGCGGGATTCACCCCTCCACTTT
>TRBJ1-2|-|TRBD1|TRBV12-3/TRBV12-4
CASSPPGTGGLGYTF
TGTGCCAGCAGTCCGCCGGGGACAGGGGGACTTGGCTACACCTTC
>TRBJ1-1|-|TRBD1|TRBV12-5
CASGLVPNDGQAVNTEAFF
TGTGCTAGTGGTTTGGTCCCGAATGATGGACAGGCCGTCAACACTGAAGCTTTCTTT
>TRBJ2-1|few|-|TRBV20-1
CSANPESSYNEQFF
TGCAGTGCTAATCCTGAGAGCTCCTACAATGAGCAGTTCTTC
>TRBJ2-1|-|TRBD2|TRBV6-2/TRBV6-3
CASSPPTSGRVLSYNEQFF
TGTGCCAGCAGTCCCCCGACTAGCGGGAGGGTTCTATCCTACAATGAGCAGTTCTTC
>TRBJ2-7|few|TRBD2|TRBV7-2
CASSLALAGGIYEQYF
TGTGCCAGCAGCTTAGCGTTAGCGGGGGGGATCTACGAGCAGTACTTC
>TRBJ2-7|-|-|TRBV6-1
CASSRPRGLEQYF
TGTGCCAGCAGTCGCCCGCGGGGGCTCGAGCAGTACTTC
>TRBJ2-5|-|TRBD1|TRBV18
CASSPRTGLGETQYF
TGTGCCAGCTCACCACGGACAGGGTTGGGGGAGACCCAGTACTTC
>TRBJ2-1|-|TRBD2|TRBV7-2
CASSWGEGSYNEQFF
TGTGCCAGCAGCTGGGGGGAGGGCTCCTACAATGAGCAGTTCTTC
>TRBJ1-1|few|-|TRBV7-9
CASSLRAGGWMNTEAFF
TGTGCCAGCAGCCTTAGGGCGGGGGGGTGGATGAACACTGAAGCTTTCTTT
>TRBJ1-4|-|TRBD1|TRBV4-3
CASSQDFRRGRSEKLFF
TGCGCCAGCAGCCAAGATTTTCGGAGGGGGCGCAGTGAAAAACTGTTTTTT
>TRBJ1-2|few|TRBD1|TRBV5-1
CASSLAGQVDYGYTF
TGCGCCAGCAGCTTGGCCGGACAGGTCGACTATGGCTACACCTTC
>TRBJ2-3|-|TRBD2|TRBV20-1
CSAGGGWGADTQYF
TGCAGTGCTGGCGGGGGGTGGGGCGCAGATACGCAGTATTTT
>TRBJ1-5|many|TRBD1|TRBV6-2/TRBV6-3
CASSYRDRGFGQPQHF
TGTGCCAGCAGTTATAGGGACAGAGGATTTGGTCAGCCCCAGCATTTT
>TRBJ2-7|many|TRBD1|TRBV4-3
CASSNRGYEQYF
TGCGCCAGCAGTAACAGGGGGTACGAGCAGTACTTC
>TRBJ1-2|-|-|TRBV10-3
CAISERDNYGYTF
TGTGCCATCAGTGAGAGGGATAACTATGGCTACACCTTC
>TRBJ2-2|few|TRBD2|TRBV6-1
CASPGTSGTGELFF
TGTGCCAGCCCCGGGACTAGCGGAACCGGGGAGCTGTTTTTT
>TRBJ1-5|few|TRBD1|TRBV4-1
CASSWDRGNQPQHF
TGCGCCAGCAGCTGGGACAGGGGCAATCAGCCCCAGCATTTT
>TRBJ2-7|-|TRBD2|TRBV12-3/TRBV12-4
CASRRGGTATYEQYF
TGTGCCAGCAGGCGGGGGGGGACAGCCACCTACGAGCAGTACTTC
>TRBJ1-3|few|TRBD1|TRBV12-3/TRBV12-4
CASSRTGGESSGNTIYF
TGTGCCAGCAGTAGGACAGGGGGAGAGAGCTCTGGAAACACCATATATTTT
>TRBJ2-5|once|-|TRBV18
CASSQGREETQYF
TGTGCCAGCTCACAGGGCAGGGAAGAGACCCAGTACTTC
>TRBJ2-7|-|TRBD1|TRBV7-2
CASSNTGGEQYF
TGTGCCAGCAGCAACACAGGGGGCGAGCAGTACTTC
>TRBJ2-1|many|-|TRBV20-1
CSTGSRGSYNEQFF
TGCAGCACTGGGTCCAGGGGATCGTACAATGAGCAGTTCTTC
>TRBJ2-1|-|-|TRBV18
CASSPQDGSYNEQFF
TGTGCCAGCTCACCACAGGACGGTTCCTACAATGAGCAGTTCTTC
>TRBJ2-5|-|-|TRBV18
CASSPPSGSETQYF
TGTGCCAGCTCACCCCCATCAGGTTCGGAGACCCAGTACTTC
>TRBJ2-7|few|-|TRBV28
CASSRGDYEQYF
TGTGCCAGCAGTAGGGGGGACTACGAGCAGTACTTC
>TRBJ1-1|few|-|TRBV7-2
CASTAEPGAGTEAFF
TGTGCCAGCACCGCAGAACCGGGAGCAGGCACTGAAGCTTTCTTT
>TRBJ2-2|-|-|TRBV4-2
CASSPEGHTGELFF
TGTGCCAGCAGCCCAGAGGGACACACCGGGGAGCTGTTTTTT
>TRBJ1-5|-|TRBD1|TRBV10-3
CAISEWAGGNQPQHF
TGTGCCATCAGTGAGTGGGCAGGGGGTAATCAGCCCCAGCATTTT
>TRBJ2-1|-|-|TRBV5-1
CASSSVNIDNEQFF
TGCGCCAGCAGCTCGGTGAATATCGACAATGAGCAGTTCTTC
>TRBJ2-5|-|TRBD2|TRBV5-1
CASRGPQTSGRFQYQETQYF
TGCGCCAGCCGAGGTCCCCAAACTAGCGGGAGATTCCAGTACCAAGAGACCCAGTACTTC
>TRBJ2-5|-|TRBD2|TRBV6-5
CASSYSTSGRAETQYF
TGTGCCAGCAGTTACTCGACTAGCGGGAGGGCGGAGACCCAGTACTTC
>TRBJ2-1|-|TRBD2|TRBV5-6
CASSLSRLAGTTDEQFF
TGTGCCAGCAGCTTGTCGAGACTAGCGGGCACGACGGATGAGCAGTTCTTC
>TRBJ2-2|-|TRBD2|TRBV20-1
CSARRLASGGELFF
TGCAGTGCTAGACGACTAGCTAGCGGCGGGGAGCTGTTTTTT
>TRBJ1-1|many|-|TRBV12-3/TRBV12-4
CASSKNLNTEAFF
TGTGCCAGCAGCAAGAACTTGAACACTGAAGCTTTCTTT
>TRBJ1-4|many|-|TRBV11-2
CASSLTGATNEKLFF
TGTGCCAGCAGCTTGACAGGAGCAACTAATGAAAAACTGTTTTTT
>TRBJ2-7|-|TRBD1|TRBV5-1
CASSPLPPGQGIYEQYF
TGCGCCAGCAGCCCCCTCCCCCCGGGACAGGGGATTTACGAGCAGTACTTC
>TRBJ1-2|-|TRBD1|TRBV25-1
CASSDQGAPTYGYTF
TGTGCCAGCAGTGATCAGGGGGCTCCAACTTATGGCTACACCTTC
>TRBJ2-5|few|TRBD1|TRBV20-1
CSARGTGGFETQYF
TGCAGTGCTAGAGGTACAGGGGGCTTTGAGACCCAGTACTTC
>TRBJ2-7|-|TRBD2|TRBV3-1
CASSPEGGRASYEQYF
TGTGCCAGCAGCCCCGAAGGCGGGAGGGCCTCCTACGAGCAGTACTTC
>TRBJ1-5|few|-|TRBV12-3/TRBV12-4
CASSTGNSNQPQHF
TGTGCCAGCAGTACAGGGAACAGCAATCAGCCCCAGCATTTT
>TRBJ2-4|few|-|TRBV7-2
CASSLESPLAKNIQYF
TGTGCCAGCAGCTTAGAATCTCCTCTAGCCAAAAACATTCAGTACTTC
>TRBJ1-1|-|-|TRBV28
CASSGAGAGNTEAFF
TGTGCCAGCAGTGGTGCAGGGGCAGGGAACACTGAAGCTTTCTTT
>TRBJ2-7|few|-|TRBV12-3/TRBV12-4
CASRRGRTLAYEQYF
TGTGCCAGCAGACGCGGACGGACCTTAGCCTACGAGCAGTACTTC
>TRBJ2-1|few|-|TRBV20-1
CSATRTSNEQFF
TGCAGTGCTACCCGAACTAGTAATGAGCAGTTCTTC
>TRBJ2-7|few|TRBD1|TRBV12-3/TRBV12-4
CASSFWTGVPPSSYEQYF
TGTGCCAGCAGTTTTTGGACAGGGGTCCCCCCCTCGTCCTACGAGCAGTACTTC
>TRBJ2-1|few|-|TRBV9
CASSALRGASHNEQFF
TGTGCCAGCAGCGCCCTCCGGGGGGCGAGTCACAATGAGCAGTTCTTC
>TRBJ2-7|many|TRBD1|TRBV10-3
CAISESSRGRYEQYF
TGTGCCATCAGTGAGTCATCCAGGGGGCGGTACGAGCAGTACTTC